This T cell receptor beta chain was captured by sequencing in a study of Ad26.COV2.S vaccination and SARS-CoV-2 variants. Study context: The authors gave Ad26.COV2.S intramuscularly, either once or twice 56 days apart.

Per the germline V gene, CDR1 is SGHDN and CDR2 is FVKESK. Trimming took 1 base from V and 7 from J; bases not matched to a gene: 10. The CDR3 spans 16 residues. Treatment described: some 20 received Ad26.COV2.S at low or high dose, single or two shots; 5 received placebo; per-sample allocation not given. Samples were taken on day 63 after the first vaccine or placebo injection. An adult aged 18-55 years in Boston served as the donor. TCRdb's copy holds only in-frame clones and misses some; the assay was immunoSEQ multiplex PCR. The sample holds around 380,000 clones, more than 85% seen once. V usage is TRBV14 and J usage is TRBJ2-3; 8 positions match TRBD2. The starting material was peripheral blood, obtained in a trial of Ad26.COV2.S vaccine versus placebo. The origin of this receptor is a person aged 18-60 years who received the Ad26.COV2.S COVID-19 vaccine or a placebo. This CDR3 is CASSQAGGPGTHTQYF. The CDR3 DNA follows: TGTGCCAGCAGCCAAGCGGGGGGGCCAGGTACACATACGCAGTATTTT.